The sequence of this T cell receptor beta chain was determined in a study of blood T cell repertoires in COVID-19. Trimming removed 5 bases from V and 7 bases from J, with 9 bases in between. This CDR3 region has 13 residues. Germline assignment: CDR1 MNHEY and CDR2 SVGAGI. Measured with immunoSEQ multiplex PCR; TCRdb has only the in-frame clones, and not every one. The table lists 130,000 to 150,000 clones, approximately 86% of them singletons. The source material was peripheral blood. The gene calls are TRBV6-5 and TRBJ1-6; perhaps TRBD1 as D (6 bases). The clonotype comes from a woman aged 40 to 50 with active or convalescent COVID-19. CDR3 DNA sequence: TGTGCCAGCAGTACAGGGTTAAATTCACCCCTCCACTTT. It is translated as CASSTGLNSPLHF.